This T cell receptor (beta chain) was sequenced during a study of T cell changes during pregnancy in multiple sclerosis. CDR3 length equals 12 residues. Trimming left V 6 bases short and J 3 bases short, with 9 bases between. Germline assignment: CDR1 ENHRY and CDR2 SYGVKD. Measured with immunoSEQ multiplex PCR; TCRdb has only the in-frame clones, and not every one. The repertoire includes around 100,000 clones, about 89% of them detected once, and about 3.5% sits in the top ten. The rearrangement uses TRBV10-3 and TRBJ2-7; D not resolved. Source: peripheral blood, taken after pregnancy. This TCR came from a female donor with multiple sclerosis, enrolled in a pregnancy study. This chain's CDR3 is CAIRGDDYEQYF. The DNA for the CDR3 is TGTGCCATCAGGGGCGATGACTACGAGCAGTACTTC.